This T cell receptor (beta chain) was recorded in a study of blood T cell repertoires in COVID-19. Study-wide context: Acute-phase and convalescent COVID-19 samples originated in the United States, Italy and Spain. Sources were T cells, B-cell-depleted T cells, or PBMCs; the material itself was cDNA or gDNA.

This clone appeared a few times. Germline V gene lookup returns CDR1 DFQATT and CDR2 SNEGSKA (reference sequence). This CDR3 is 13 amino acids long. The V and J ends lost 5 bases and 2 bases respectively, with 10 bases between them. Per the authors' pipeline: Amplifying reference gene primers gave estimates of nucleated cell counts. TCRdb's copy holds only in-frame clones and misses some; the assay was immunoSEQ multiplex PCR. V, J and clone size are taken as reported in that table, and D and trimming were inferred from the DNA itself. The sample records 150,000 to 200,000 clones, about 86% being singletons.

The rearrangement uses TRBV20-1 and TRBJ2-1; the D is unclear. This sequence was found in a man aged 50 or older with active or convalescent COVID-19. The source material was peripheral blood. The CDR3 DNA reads TGCAGTGCTCGTGGGCCGACCTACAATGAGCAGTTCTTC. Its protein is CSARGPTYNEQFF.